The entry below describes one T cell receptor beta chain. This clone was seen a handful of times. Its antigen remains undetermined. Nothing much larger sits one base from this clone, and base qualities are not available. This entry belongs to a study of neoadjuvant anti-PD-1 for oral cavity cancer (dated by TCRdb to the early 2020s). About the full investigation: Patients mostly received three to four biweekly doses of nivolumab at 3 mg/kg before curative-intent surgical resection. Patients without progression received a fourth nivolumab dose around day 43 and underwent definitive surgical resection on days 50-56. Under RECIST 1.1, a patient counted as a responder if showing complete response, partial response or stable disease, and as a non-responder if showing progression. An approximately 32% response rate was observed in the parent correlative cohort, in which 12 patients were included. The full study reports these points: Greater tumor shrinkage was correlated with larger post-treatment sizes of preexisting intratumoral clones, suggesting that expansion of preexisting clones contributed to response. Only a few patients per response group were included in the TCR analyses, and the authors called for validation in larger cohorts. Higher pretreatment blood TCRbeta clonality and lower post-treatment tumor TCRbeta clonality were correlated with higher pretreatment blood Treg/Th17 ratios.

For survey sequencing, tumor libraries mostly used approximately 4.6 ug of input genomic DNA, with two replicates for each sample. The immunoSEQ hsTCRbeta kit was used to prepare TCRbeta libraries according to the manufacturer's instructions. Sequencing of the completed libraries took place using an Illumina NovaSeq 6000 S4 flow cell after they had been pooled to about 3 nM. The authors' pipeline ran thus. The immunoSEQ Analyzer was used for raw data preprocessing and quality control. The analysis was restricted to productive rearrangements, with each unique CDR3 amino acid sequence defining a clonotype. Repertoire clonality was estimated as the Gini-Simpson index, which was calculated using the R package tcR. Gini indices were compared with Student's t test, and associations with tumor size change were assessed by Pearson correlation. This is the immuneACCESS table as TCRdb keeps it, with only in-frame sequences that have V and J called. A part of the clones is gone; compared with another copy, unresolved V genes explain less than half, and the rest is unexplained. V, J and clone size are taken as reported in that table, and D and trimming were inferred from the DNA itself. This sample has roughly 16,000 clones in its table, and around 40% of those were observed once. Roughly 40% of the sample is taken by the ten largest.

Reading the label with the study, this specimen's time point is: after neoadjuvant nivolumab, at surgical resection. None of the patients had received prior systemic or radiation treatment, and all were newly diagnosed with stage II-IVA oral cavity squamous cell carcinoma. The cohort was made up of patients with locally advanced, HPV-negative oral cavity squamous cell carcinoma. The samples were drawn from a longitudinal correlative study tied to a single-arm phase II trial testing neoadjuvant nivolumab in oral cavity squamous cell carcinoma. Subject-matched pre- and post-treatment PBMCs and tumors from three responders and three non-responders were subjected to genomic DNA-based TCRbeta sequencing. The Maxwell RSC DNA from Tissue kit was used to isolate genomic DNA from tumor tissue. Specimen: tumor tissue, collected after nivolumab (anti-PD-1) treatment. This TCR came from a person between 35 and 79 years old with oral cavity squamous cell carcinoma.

The nucleotide sequence reads as follows: TGTGCCAGCAGTGTCGACAGGGGTAACGGCTACACCTTC. Its protein is CASSVDRGNGYTF. In this chain, TRBV2 is recombined with TRBJ1-2; 8 junctional bases match TRBD1. Including cysteine and phenylalanine, the CDR3 has 13 amino acids. Only the CDR3 portion is preserved as DNA: 39 bases, with reading frame beginning at the first base. Here V drops 4 bases and J drops 8 bases, and the junction holds 6 bases not matched to any gene. The germline V gene supplies CDR1 SNHLY and CDR2 FYNNEI. The reference TRBV2 and TRBJ1-2 proteins fill in what lies around the CDR3, so the full variable domain reads EPEVTQTPSHQVTQMGQEVILRCVPISNHLYFYWYRQILGQKVEFLVSFYNNEISEKSEIFDDQFSVERPDGSNFTLKIRSTKLEDSAMYFCASSVDRGNGYTFGSGTRLTVV.